A single sample is the source of the 28 T cell receptor beta chains below, sequenced in a study of cytotoxic CD8 clonotypes in ibrutinib-treated CLL. Clones were read by immunoSEQ multiplex PCR, and TCRdb kept only the in-frame ones, dropping some. Of roughly 250,000 clones listed, around 70% were seen once; the top ten hold over 15%. Sequenced here: PBMCs, sampled after 24 months of ibrutinib treatment. The receptors were sampled from a human donor with chronic lymphocytic leukemia.

CDR3 amino acids: CASSQDILETYEQYF. In nucleotides, the CDR3 is TGCGCCAGCAGCCAAGATATTTTGGAAACCTACGAGCAGTACTTC. V is TRBV4-3 and J is TRBJ2-7, with D uncertain. V was trimmed by 0 bases and J by 2 bases, leaving 11 bases between them. Germline lookup yields CDR1 LGHNA and CDR2 YSLEER. The CDR3 runs to 15 residues.

CDR3 DNA: TGTGCCAGCAGAGGGGAGAACAATGAGCAGTTCTTC. It specifies CASRGENNEQFF. This chain links TRBV7-3 with TRBJ2-1; D possibly uses TRBD1 or TRBD2 (5 bases each). Germline V gives CDR1 SGHTA, CDR2 FQGTGA. The CDR3 extends over 12 amino acids. V lost 6 bases, J lost 5 bases, and 8 bases lay in between.

The J gene is TRBJ1-3, the V gene TRBV29-1; a weak D match, TRBD1 (5 bases). There are 16 residues in the CDR3. Looked up from germline, CDR1 is SQVTM and CDR2 is ANQGSEA. The V and J ends lost 0 bases and 4 bases respectively, with 16 bases between them. The CDR3 loop reads CSVEDGRESPGNTIYF. CDR3 in DNA: TGCAGCGTTGAAGACGGCAGGGAATCTCCCGGAAACACCATATATTTT.

The chain links TRBV7-2 to TRBJ2-5, with 7 bases matching TRBD1. CDR1 SGHTA and CDR2 FQGNSA come from the germline V gene. J gave up 2 bases and V 7 bases, and 13 bases lay outside the gene matches. There are 16 residues in the CDR3. The CDR3 here is CASINTNRGYQETQYF. The CDR3 DNA follows: TGTGCCAGCATCAATACGAACAGGGGCTATCAAGAGACCCAGTACTTC.

This chain links TRBV16 with TRBJ2-7; D unresolved. Trimming removed 4 bases from V and 0 bases from J, with 4 bases in between. The CDR3 runs to 12 residues. Germline V CDR1 and CDR2: KGHSY, FQNENV. CDR3 amino acids: CASSPSSYEQYF. The CDR3 DNA reads TGTGCCAGCAGCCCCTCCTCCTACGAGCAGTACTTC.

J is TRBJ1-1 and V is TRBV27, with D uncertain. V lost 4 bases and J lost 4, with 10 bases in between. The CDR3 has 13 amino acids. Germline CDR1 reads MNHEY; CDR2 reads SMNVEV (reference sequence). In DNA form, the CDR3 reads TGTGCCAGCAGTTCCTCCTCTGCCACTGAAGCTTTCTTT. Translation gives CASSSSSATEAFF.

The CDR3 region is CASSGLGGRSTDTQYF. The CDR3, as DNA: TGTGCCAGCAGTGGCCTCGGCGGGAGGAGCACAGATACGCAGTATTTT. The chain uses TRBV6-1 and TRBJ2-3; 8 positions agree with TRBD2. There are 16 residues in the CDR3. V was clipped by 4 bases and J by 0 bases; unmatched bases: 6. Looked up from germline, CDR1 is MNHNS and CDR2 is SASEGT.

Only a few counts were recorded for this clone. J is TRBJ2-7 and V is TRBV2; either TRBD1 or TRBD2 may fit D (5 bases each). The germline CDR1 and CDR2 sequences are SNHLY and FYNNEI. V gave up 6 bases and J gave up 2 bases, with 11 bases separating them. The CDR3 is made up of 13 amino acids. The CDR3 region is CASSRDGPYEQYF. CDR3 DNA: TGTGCCAGCAGCCGGGACGGGCCCTACGAGCAGTACTTC.

CDR3 protein: CASSVEVSSTQYF. In DNA form, the CDR3 reads TGTGCCAGCAGCGTAGAGGTCTCCTCGACCCAGTACTTC. The V and J genes are TRBV9 and TRBJ2-5; no clear D gene. The CDR3 totals 13 residues. Trimming took 0 bases from V and 7 from J, leaving 10 bases between them. Per germline, CDR1 SGDLS and CDR2 YYNGEE. Using reference TRBV9 and TRBJ2-5 for the parts outside the CDR3, the full variable domain is DSGVTQTPKHLITATGQRVTLRCSPRSGDLSVYWYQQSLDQGLQFLIQYYNGEERAKGNILERFSAQQFPDLHSELNLSSLELGDSALYFCASSVEVSSTQYFGPGTRLLVL.

The chain recombines TRBV5-3 with TRBJ2-1; D call uncertain. TRBV5-3 is assigned to the ORF class and has an uncertain function. The CDR3 runs to 12 residues. The germline V and J ends were trimmed by 3 bases and 5 bases, with 6 bases remaining between them. The CDR3 loop is CARSWKHNEQFF. The CDR3 nucleotides are TGTGCCAGAAGCTGGAAGCACAATGAGCAGTTCTTC.

CDR3 sequence (DNA): TGTGCCTGGAGTGGGGGCGATGGCTCTGACGAGCAGTACTTC. This gives the protein CAWSGGDGSDEQYF. V and J are TRBV30 and TRBJ2-7; the D gene is possibly TRBD1 (5 bases). Germline assignment: CDR1 GTSNPN and CDR2 SVGIG (reference sequence). Between the trimmed V and J ends, which lost 1 base and 5 bases, there was a span of 15 bases. CDR3 length: 14 residues.

CDR3 sequence reads: CASSSNGLARSYEQYF. CDR3 bases: TGTGCCAGCAGTTCAAACGGACTAGCGAGATCCTACGAGCAGTACTTC. This sequence joins TRBV27 and TRBJ2-7; 9 bases line up with TRBD2. V trimming: 4 bases; J trimming: 1 base; junction bases outside the gene matches: 8. The CDR3 totals 16 residues. Germline assignment: CDR1 MNHEY and CDR2 SMNVEV (reference sequence).

This clone was counted only a few times. V gene TRBV5-1 combines with J gene TRBJ2-6; D unclear. The CDR3 is 15 residues long. The germline CDR1 and CDR2 sequences are SGHRS and YFSETQ. Trimming removed 5 bases from V and 0 bases from J, with 9 bases in between. The chain's CDR3 is CASSQSGSGANVLTF. DNA of the CDR3: TGCGCCAGCAGTCAATCTGGCTCTGGGGCCAACGTCCTGACTTTC.

The chain combines TRBV7-9 with TRBJ2-7; D is undetermined. The V end was cut by 1 base, the J end by 0 bases, with 16 bases between. CDR1 is SEHNR, CDR2 FQNEAQ, per germline (reference sequence). CDR3 size: 17 residues. This CDR3 reads CASSLGPAFMSSYEQYF. Here the CDR3 DNA reads TGTGCCAGCAGCTTAGGCCCAGCCTTCATGAGCTCCTACGAGCAGTACTTC.

The chain is built from TRBV6-5 and TRBJ1-2, with no clear D. Trimming removed 2 bases from V and 8 bases from J, with 12 bases in between. This CDR3 spans 13 amino acids. Germline assignment: CDR1 MNHEY and CDR2 SVGAGI. The CDR3 loop is CASSYPGSGGYTF. The CDR3, as DNA: TGTGCCAGCAGTTACCCGGGGTCGGGCGGCTACACCTTC.

This sequence joins TRBV9 and TRBJ1-3; D perhaps matches TRBD1 (5 bases). Germline V gene data show CDR1 as SGDLS and CDR2 as YYNGEE. This CDR3 has 18 amino acids. Trimming removed 3 bases from V and 1 base from J, with 20 bases in between. CDR3 sequence (DNA): TGTGCCAGCAGCGGAAGGGACGGGGCTCTCCCATCTGGAAACACCATATATTTT. This translates into CASSGRDGALPSGNTIYF.

The chain recombines TRBV7-3 with TRBJ2-1; 8 positions match TRBD2. J was trimmed by 7 bases and V by 2 bases; bases with no gene match: 19. This CDR3 has 19 residues. Germline V CDR1 and CDR2: SGHTA, FQGTGA. The CDR3 DNA is TGTGCCAGCAGCTTAGAGGGGCTCGGGAGGGCCTTTTCGGGGAATGAGCAGTTCTTC. Amino acids: CASSLEGLGRAFSGNEQFF.

This clone was recorded once. V gene TRBV7-9 combines with J gene TRBJ1-4; D call uncertain. The CDR3 is 13 amino acids. Germline V gene data show CDR1 as SEHNR and CDR2 as FQNEAQ (reference sequence). The V end lost 3 bases, the J end lost 8 bases, and 10 bases lay between the germline ends. CDR3 sequence (DNA): TGTGCCAGCAGCTTCCCCGGGCGGGAAAAACTGTTTTTT. It is translated as CASSFPGREKLFF.

The V and J genes are TRBV9 and TRBJ2-3, with TRBD1 matching 7 bases. V shed 6 bases and J 3 bases; nucleotides not matched to a gene: 7. Germline assignment: CDR1 SGDLS and CDR2 YYNGEE. The CDR3 has 14 amino acids. Written as DNA, the CDR3 is TGTGCCAGCAACCGAGACAGGGCAACAGATACGCAGTATTTT. This encodes CASNRDRATDTQYF.

The sample holds a few counts of this clone. The J gene is TRBJ2-2, the V gene TRBV4-1; no firm D call. Germline V gives CDR1 MGHRA, CDR2 YSYEKL. Deletions cut 1 base from V and 4 bases from J, with 13 bases between. This CDR3 comprises 16 residues. This CDR3 reads CASSQALAAATGELFF. The CDR3 DNA reads TGCGCCAGCAGCCAAGCGTTGGCAGCCGCCACCGGGGAGCTGTTTTTT.

This clone was observed a few times. The rearrangement links TRBV7-2 to TRBJ2-7, with D possibly matching TRBD2 (5 bases). Looked up from germline, CDR1 is SGHTA and CDR2 is FQGNSA. Trimming shortened V by 5 bases and J by 4 bases, and 12 bases separated the two germline ends. The CDR3 is 13 residues long. The CDR3, as DNA: TGTGCCAGCAGCCTAGGATCGGGGTACGAGCAGTACTTC. Encoded protein: CASSLGSGYEQYF.

The CDR3 nucleotides read TGTGCCAGCAGTTTACAGGGGGCACTAGCCAAAAACATTCAGTACTTC. Its protein is CASSLQGALAKNIQYF. The V gene is TRBV27, the J gene TRBJ2-4; TRBD1 matches at 8 bases. The CDR3 has 16 residues. The germline V gene encodes CDR1 MNHEY and CDR2 SMNVEV (reference sequence). V lost 2 bases, J lost 0 bases, and 3 bases stayed unmatched.

V gene TRBV4-3 combines with J gene TRBJ2-1; 10 bases map to TRBD2. J gave up 15 bases and V 0 bases, and 11 bases lay outside the gene matches. The CDR3 is made up of 15 amino acids. Germline CDR1 is LGHNA and CDR2 is YSLEER. CDR3 protein: CASSQDSLAGDSRFF. The CDR3 DNA sequence: TGCGCCAGCAGCCAAGATAGTCTAGCGGGAGACTCTCGGTTCTTC.

This chain uses TRBV4-3 with TRBJ2-7; 9 bases agree with TRBD2. With V trimmed by 1 base and J by 1 base, 2 bases remained unmatched. Germline-derived CDR1 and CDR2 are LGHNA and YSLEER. This CDR3 is built from 15 residues. The CDR3 DNA reads TGCGCCAGCAGCCAAGTTGCGGGAGGGTCCTACGAGCAGTACTTC. This translates into CASSQVAGGSYEQYF.

The rearrangement links TRBV5-1 to TRBJ2-1, with D perhaps TRBD2 (6 bases). The CDR3 has 14 residues. Per the germline V gene, CDR1 is SGHRS and CDR2 is YFSETQ. V lost 4 bases and J lost 9, with 17 bases in between. The CDR3 region is CASSPRSGLTEQFF. The CDR3 nucleotides read TGCGCCAGCAGCCCACGCTCGGGACTTACTGAGCAGTTCTTC.

The CDR3 coding sequence is TGCGCCAGCAGCCAAGATCTGGAGGCCCGCCTTTCGGGGGCCAACGTCCTGACTTTC. This gives the protein CASSQDLEARLSGANVLTF. The gene calls are TRBV4-1 and TRBJ2-6, with D possibly being TRBD2 (5 bases). CDR3 length equals 19 residues. CDR1 is MGHRA and CDR2 is YSYEKL in the germline V gene. With 0 bases removed from V and 4 bases from J, the gap between germline ends came to 19 bases.

This chain links TRBV14 with TRBJ1-2; unclear D gene. V was clipped by 1 base and J by 4 bases, with 7 bases between them. The CDR3 loop spans 13 amino acids. CDR1 and CDR2 from the germline V gene are SGHDN and FVKESK. The CDR3 region is CASSQARSYGYTF. CDR3 coding DNA: TGTGCCAGCAGCCAAGCTAGGTCCTATGGCTACACCTTC.

This chain links TRBV11-1 with TRBJ2-7, with 8 bases matching TRBD2. Germline CDR1 is SGHAT and CDR2 is FQDESV (reference sequence). V was pared by 5 bases and J by 4 bases, with 10 bases of the junction left unmatched. This CDR3 is 15 amino acids long. In DNA, the CDR3 is TGTGCCAGCAGCGGGCCCGCCGGGACTAGTTACGAGCAGTACTTC. Amino acid sequence: CASSGPAGTSYEQYF.